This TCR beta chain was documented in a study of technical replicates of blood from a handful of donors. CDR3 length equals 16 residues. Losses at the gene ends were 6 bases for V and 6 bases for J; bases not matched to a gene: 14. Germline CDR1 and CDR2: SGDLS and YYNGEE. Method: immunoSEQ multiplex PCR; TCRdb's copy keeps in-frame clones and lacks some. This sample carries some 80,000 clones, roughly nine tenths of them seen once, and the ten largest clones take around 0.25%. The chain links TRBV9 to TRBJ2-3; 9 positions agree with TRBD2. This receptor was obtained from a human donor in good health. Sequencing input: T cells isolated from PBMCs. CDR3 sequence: CASTPRGAGGPDTQYF. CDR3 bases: TGTGCCAGCACCCCAAGGGGGGCGGGGGGGCCCGATACGCAGTATTTT.